This entry lists 13 T cell receptor beta chains sequenced from one sample in a study of cytomegalovirus exposure and HLA in healthy donors. Primers included in the PCR were 60 Vbeta and 13 Jbeta primers. TCRdb's copy holds only in-frame clones and misses some; the assay was immunoSEQ multiplex PCR. This table holds about 140,000 clones, 76% found once. Sequencing was done on a sample of PBMCs. The receptor set was obtained from a man aged 18 to 29 in good health and CMV-seronegative.

This clone has more than one count but fewer than ten. The rearrangement joins TRBV4-1 to TRBJ2-7, with D possibly being TRBD1 (5 bases). The CDR3 sequence is 15 residues long. The V gene's germline CDR1 is MGHRA and CDR2 YSYEKL. Trimming took off 3 bases at V and 0 bases at J, with 12 bases between the two ends. In DNA, the CDR3 is TGCGCCAGCAGCCAGACCCTCGACAGCTCCTACGAGCAGTACTTC. Protein product: CASSQTLDSSYEQYF.

This clone was recorded only once. V is TRBV4-1 and J is TRBJ2-3, with 10 bases identical to TRBD1. Germline CDR1 is MGHRA and CDR2 is YSYEKL. This CDR3 region has 16 residues. V lost 5 bases to trimming and J lost 1 base; unmatched junction nucleotides: 6. Written as DNA, the CDR3 is TGCGCCAGCAGCTACCGACAGGGGGCACGCACAGATACGCAGTATTTT. Translation: CASSYRQGARTDTQYF.

The chain employs TRBV4-1 and TRBJ2-3, with 11 nucleotides matching TRBD2. There are 19 residues in the CDR3. V shed 0 bases, J shed 3 bases, and the junction held 11 bases outside the gene matches. Germline V gene data show CDR1 as MGHRA and CDR2 as YSYEKL. The CDR3 DNA reads TGCGCCAGCAGCCAAGAATTGGGTTTAGCGGGAGGGCGGACAGATACGCAGTATTTT. Amino acids: CASSQELGLAGGRTDTQYF.

V gene TRBV5-1 combines with J gene TRBJ2-7, with D possibly being TRBD2 (5 bases). V was cut by 5 bases and J by 3 bases, with 15 bases left in between. Germline assignment: CDR1 SGHRS and CDR2 YFSETQ. The CDR3 spans 14 residues. CDR3 amino acids: CASSSESLSYEQYF. The CDR3 DNA sequence: TGCGCCAGCAGTAGCGAGAGCTTAAGCTACGAGCAGTACTTC.

The chain has TRBV28 and TRBJ2-5; maybe TRBD2 (6 bases). The J call could be wrong; TRBJ2-7 is a better fit for the DNA end. The germline CDR1 and CDR2 sequences are MDHEN and SYDVKM. The CDR3 sequence is 14 residues long. The chain's CDR3 is CASSFVGGSYEQYF. The CDR3 DNA follows: TGTGCCAGCAGTTTCGTGGGAGGCTCCTACGAGCAGTACTTC.

The rearrangement links TRBV7-9 to TRBJ1-1; 7 bases fit TRBD1. Germline assignment: CDR1 SEHNR and CDR2 FQNEAQ (reference sequence). J lost 2 bases, V lost 4 bases, and 10 bases had no gene match. The CDR3 length is 16 residues. The CDR3 DNA is TGTGCCAGCAGCTATGGGACGACAGGGACAAACACTGAAGCTTTCTTT. Translating it yields CASSYGTTGTNTEAFF.

The CDR3 region has the DNA TGTGCCAGCAGTTCCACGACAGGCTCCTACGAGCAGTACTTC. Protein sequence: CASSSTTGSYEQYF. The J gene is TRBJ2-5, the V gene TRBV27, with a tentative D call TRBD1 (6 bases). The tail of the sequence fits TRBJ2-7 better, so the J call may be wrong. CDR3 size: 14 residues. Germline assignment: CDR1 MNHEY and CDR2 SMNVEV (reference sequence).

This chain uses TRBV5-6 with TRBJ1-5; 12 nucleotides match TRBD1. The CDR3 is 18 amino acids. Trimming took 0 bases from V and 6 from J; bases not matched to a gene: 10. CDR1 is SGHDT and CDR2 is YYEEEE in the germline V gene. This CDR3 is CASSLGMGQGARGQPQHF. The CDR3 region has the DNA TGTGCCAGCAGCTTGGGAATGGGACAGGGGGCTCGGGGTCAGCCCCAGCATTTT.

The chain uses TRBV18 and TRBJ2-7; D is possibly TRBD2 (5 bases). The CDR3 runs to 15 residues. Trimming took 2 bases from V and 1 from J, leaving 12 bases between them. CDR1 and CDR2 (germline): KGHSH, LQKENI. This CDR3 reads CASSPAPAASYEQYF. The CDR3 DNA sequence: TGTGCCAGCTCACCAGCTCCAGCGGCATCCTACGAGCAGTACTTC.

The chain uses TRBV19 and TRBJ2-1; TRBD2 agrees at 9 bases. This CDR3 has 17 amino acids. The ends lost 4 bases at V and 0 bases at J; junction bases unmatched: 7. Germline lookup yields CDR1 LNHDA and CDR2 SQIVND (reference sequence). In nucleotides, the CDR3 is TGTGCCAGTAGTAGAGCTAGCGGGACCAGCTCCTACAATGAGCAGTTCTTC. This translates into CASSRASGTSSYNEQFF.

Here the CDR3 DNA reads TGCGCCAGCAGCCTGGGACAGAAGGGCACAGATACGCAGTATTTT. Amino acids: CASSLGQKGTDTQYF. This chain joins TRBV5-1 and TRBJ2-3, with 7 nucleotides matching TRBD1. The length of the CDR3 is 15 residues. V shed 4 bases and J 1 base; nucleotides not matched to a gene: 6. The V gene's germline CDR1 is SGHRS and CDR2 YFSETQ. Full variable domain (rest looked up from reference TRBV5-1 and TRBJ2-3): KAGVTQTPRYLIKTRGQQVTLSCSPISGHRSVSWYQQTPGQGLQFLFEYFSETQRNKGNFPGRFSGRQFSNSRSEMNVSTLELGDSALYLCASSLGQKGTDTQYFGPGTRLTVL.

This rearrangement joins TRBV6-1 to TRBJ2-7, with a possible D match to TRBD1 (6 bases). CDR1 is MNHNS, CDR2 SASEGT, per germline. Trimming removed 2 bases at V and 2 bases at J, with 10 bases between. This CDR3 contains 14 residues. CDR3 sequence reads: CASSESTGAYEQYF. DNA for the CDR3: TGTGCCAGCAGTGAATCGACAGGAGCCTACGAGCAGTACTTC.

This chain joins TRBV10-3 and TRBJ1-6; D remains ambiguous. This CDR3 spans 18 amino acids. CDR1 and CDR2 (germline): ENHRY, SYGVKD. Trimming cost V 2 bases and J 8 bases, with 22 bases left between them. The CDR3 sequence: CAISEVQVGLLVYSPLHF. CDR3 nucleotides: TGTGCCATCAGTGAGGTCCAGGTCGGTTTGCTTGTTTATTCACCCCTCCACTTT.